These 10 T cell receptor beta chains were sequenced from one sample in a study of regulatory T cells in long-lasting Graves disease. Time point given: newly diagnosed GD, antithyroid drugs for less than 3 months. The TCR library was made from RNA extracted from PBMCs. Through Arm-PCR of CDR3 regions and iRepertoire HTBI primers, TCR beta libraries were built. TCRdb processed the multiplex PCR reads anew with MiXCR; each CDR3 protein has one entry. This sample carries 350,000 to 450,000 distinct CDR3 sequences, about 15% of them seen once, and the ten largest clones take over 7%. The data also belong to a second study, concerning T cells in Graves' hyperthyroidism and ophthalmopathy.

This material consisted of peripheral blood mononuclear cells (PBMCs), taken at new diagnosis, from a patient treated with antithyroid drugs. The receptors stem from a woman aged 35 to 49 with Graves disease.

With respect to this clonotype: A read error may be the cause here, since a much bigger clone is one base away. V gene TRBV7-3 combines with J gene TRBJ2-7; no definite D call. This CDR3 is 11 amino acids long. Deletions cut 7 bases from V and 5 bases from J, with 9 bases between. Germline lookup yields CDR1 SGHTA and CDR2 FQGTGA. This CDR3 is CASTATHEQYF. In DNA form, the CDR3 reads TGTGCCAGCACCGCAACCCACGAGCAGTACTTC. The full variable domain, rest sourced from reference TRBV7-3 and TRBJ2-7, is GAGVSQTPSNKVTEKGKYVELRCDPISGHTALYWYRQSLGQGPEFLIYFQGTGAADDSGLPNDRFFAVRPEGSVSTLKIQRTERGDSAVYLCASTATHEQYFGPGTRLTVT.

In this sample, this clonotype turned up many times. CDR3 DNA: TGTGCCAGCAGCTCGACAGGAAGGTACGAGCAGTACTTC. Protein sequence: CASSSTGRYEQYF. V and J are TRBV11-1 and TRBJ2-7, with D possibly TRBD1 on 6 matching bases. This CDR3 spans 13 amino acids. Germline CDR1 SGHAT, CDR2 FQDESV (reference sequence). Trimming removed 4 bases from V and 4 bases from J, with 11 bases in between.

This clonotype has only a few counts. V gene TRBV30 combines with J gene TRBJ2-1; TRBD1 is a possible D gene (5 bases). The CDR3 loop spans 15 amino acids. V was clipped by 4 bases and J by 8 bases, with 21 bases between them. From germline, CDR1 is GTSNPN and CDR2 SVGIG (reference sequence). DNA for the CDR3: TGTGCCTGGACTTATCTGGACACCCCCTCCGATGAGCAGTTCTTC. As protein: CAWTYLDTPSDEQFF. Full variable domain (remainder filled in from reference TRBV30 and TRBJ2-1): SQTIHQWPATLVQPVGSPLSLECTVEGTSNPNLYWYRQAAGRGLQLLFYSVGIGQISSEVPQNLSASRPQDRQFILSSKKLLLSDSGFYLCAWTYLDTPSDEQFFGPGTRLTVL.

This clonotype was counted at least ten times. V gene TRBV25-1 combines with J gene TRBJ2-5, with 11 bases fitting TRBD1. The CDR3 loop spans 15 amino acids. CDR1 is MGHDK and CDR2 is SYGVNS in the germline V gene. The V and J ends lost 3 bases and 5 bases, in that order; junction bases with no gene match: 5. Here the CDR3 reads CASSDPDRGRETQYF. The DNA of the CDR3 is TGTGCCAGCAGTGACCCGGACAGGGGGCGCGAGACCCAGTACTTC.

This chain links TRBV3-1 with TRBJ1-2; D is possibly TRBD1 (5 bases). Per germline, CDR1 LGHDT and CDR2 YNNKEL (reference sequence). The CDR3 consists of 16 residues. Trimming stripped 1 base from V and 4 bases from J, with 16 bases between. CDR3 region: CASSQAGGGGSYGYTF. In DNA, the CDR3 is TGTGCCAGCAGCCAAGCTGGGGGGGGAGGCTCCTATGGCTACACCTTC. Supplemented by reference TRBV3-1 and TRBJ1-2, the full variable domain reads DTAVSQTPKYLVTQMGNDKSIKCEQNLGHDTMYWYKQDSKKFLKIMFSYNNKELIINETVPNRFSPKSPDKAHLNLHINSLELGDSAVYFCASSQAGGGGSYGYTFGSGTRLTVV.

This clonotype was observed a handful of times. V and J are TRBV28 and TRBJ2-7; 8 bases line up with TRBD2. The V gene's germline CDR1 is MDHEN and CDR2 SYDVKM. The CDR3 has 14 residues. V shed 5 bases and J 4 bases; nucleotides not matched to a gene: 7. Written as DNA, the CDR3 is TGTGCCAGCAGTCTCGGGAGGGGTCATTACGAGCAGTACTTC. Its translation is CASSLGRGHYEQYF.

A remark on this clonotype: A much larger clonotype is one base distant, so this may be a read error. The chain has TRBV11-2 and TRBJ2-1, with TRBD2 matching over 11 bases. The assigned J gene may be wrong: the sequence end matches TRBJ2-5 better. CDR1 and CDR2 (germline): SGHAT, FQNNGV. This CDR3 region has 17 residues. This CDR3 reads CASSSGASGRNQETQYF. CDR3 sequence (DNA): TGTGCCAGCAGCTCCGGGGCTAGCGGGAGGAATCAAGAGACCCAGTACTTC.

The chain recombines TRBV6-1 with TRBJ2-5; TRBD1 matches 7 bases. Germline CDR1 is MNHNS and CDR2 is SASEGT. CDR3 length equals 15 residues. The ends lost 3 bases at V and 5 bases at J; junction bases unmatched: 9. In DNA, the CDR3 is TGTGCCAGCAGTGAGCCCAGAGGGGGCTCGGAGACCCAGTACTTC. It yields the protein CASSEPRGGSETQYF.

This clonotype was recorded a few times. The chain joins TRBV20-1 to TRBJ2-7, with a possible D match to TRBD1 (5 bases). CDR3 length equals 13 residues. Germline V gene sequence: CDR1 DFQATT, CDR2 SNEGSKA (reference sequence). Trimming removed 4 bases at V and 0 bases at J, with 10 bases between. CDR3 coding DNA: TGCAGTGCTATTCTGACAGTCTCCTACGAGCAGTACTTC. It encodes CSAILTVSYEQYF.

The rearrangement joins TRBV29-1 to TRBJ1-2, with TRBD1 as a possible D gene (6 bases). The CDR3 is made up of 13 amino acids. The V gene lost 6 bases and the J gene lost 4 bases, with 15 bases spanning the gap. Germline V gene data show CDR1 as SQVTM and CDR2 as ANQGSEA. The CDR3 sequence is CSVAKKGGYGYTF. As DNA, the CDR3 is TGCAGCGTGGCAAAAAAGGGGGGCTATGGCTACACCTTC.